The 15 T cell receptor beta chains reported below all come from one sample, sequenced in a study of T cells after yellow fever vaccination. Each CDR3 protein is one row after TCRdb ran MiXCR on the 5' RACE reads. The sample lists hundreds of thousands of distinct CDR3 sequences; 7.5% to 9.5% were seen once. The sample was CD4+ T cells sorted from PBMCs, taken 5 days after the yellow fever booster vaccination. The receptors originated from a man aged 18 to 35 who received the YFV17D yellow fever vaccine.

The genes are TRBV6-5 and TRBJ2-1, with 12 bases lining up with TRBD2. J lost 9 bases, V lost 7 bases, and 7 bases had no gene match. There are 14 residues in the CDR3. Germline CDR1 and CDR2: MNHEY and SVGAGI. This chain's CDR3 is CASKGLAGTGEQFF. In nucleotides, the CDR3 is TGTGCCAGCAAAGGACTAGCGGGGACGGGTGAGCAGTTCTTC.

In nucleotides, the CDR3 is TGTGCCACCAGTGAAGGGTGGACAGATACGCAGTATTTT. It is translated as CATSEGWTDTQYF. The gene calls are TRBV24-1 and TRBJ2-3; D is unclear. Germline lookup yields CDR1 KGHDR and CDR2 SFDVKD. The CDR3 totals 13 residues. V lost 4 bases, J lost 3 bases, and 7 bases lay in between.

In this sample, this clonotype turned up a few times. V gene TRBV14 combines with J gene TRBJ2-3, with D perhaps matching TRBD2 (6 bases). CDR3 length equals 16 residues. Trimming stripped 5 bases from V and 4 bases from J, with 19 bases between. Germline V gives CDR1 SGHDN, CDR2 FVKESK. The CDR3 DNA sequence: TGTGCCAGCAGCTTCACTCCTGGGGCGGGGTCAGATACGCAGTATTTT. Residues: CASSFTPGAGSDTQYF.

This clonotype was recorded many times. The chain employs TRBV12-3 or TRBV12-4 and TRBJ2-2; 7 bases line up with TRBD2. There are 15 residues in the CDR3. The V gene end was trimmed by 7 bases and the J gene end by 2 bases; junction bases not matched to a gene: 7. The CDR3 sequence: CASKARTSNTGELFF. The CDR3 bases are TGTGCCAGCAAGGCCAGGACTAGTAACACCGGGGAGCTGTTTTTT.

The CDR3 spells CASRTTQGDQPQHF. The CDR3 nucleotides read TGTGCCAGCAGAACGACCCAGGGGGATCAGCCCCAGCATTTT. The V and J genes are TRBV28 and TRBJ1-5, with 7 bases aligning to TRBD1. CDR3 size: 14 residues. The J segment lost 5 bases and the V segment lost 6 bases, leaving 7 bases of the junction unmatched. The germline CDR1 and CDR2 sequences are MDHEN and SYDVKM.

This clonotype was counted many times. The rearrangement uses TRBV4-2 and TRBJ2-1; D gene uncertain. The CDR3 spans 15 residues. Trimming stripped 1 base from V and 8 bases from J, with 15 bases between. Germline CDR1 LGHNA, CDR2 YNFKEQ. The chain's CDR3 is CASSQGSYIPDEQFF. In DNA form, the CDR3 reads TGTGCCAGCAGCCAAGGGAGTTACATTCCGGATGAGCAGTTCTTC.

The chain recombines TRBV6-1 with TRBJ1-5; D gene unclear. The CDR3 has 14 residues. V was shortened by 4 bases and J by 3 bases, with 10 bases between the two germline ends. CDR1 and CDR2 from the germline V gene are MNHNS and SASEGT. CDR3 protein: CASSVSRHNQPQHF. CDR3 in DNA: TGTGCCAGCAGTGTCTCCAGGCACAATCAGCCCCAGCATTTT.

CDR3 region: CASSPPGQGAAGELFF. The CDR3 bases are TGCGCCAGCAGCCCCCCGGGGCAGGGGGCGGCCGGGGAGCTGTTTTTT. This rearrangement joins TRBV5-1 to TRBJ2-2, with 8 bases lining up with TRBD1. J lost 6 bases, V lost 4 bases, and 11 bases had no gene match. Per the germline V gene, CDR1 is SGHRS and CDR2 is YFSETQ. The CDR3 spans 16 residues.

This chain links TRBV6-2 or TRBV6-3 with TRBJ2-2; 7 positions agree with TRBD1. V dropped 5 bases and J dropped 0; count of bases not matched to a gene: 0. CDR3 length: 14 amino acids. CDR1 MNHEY and CDR2 SVGEGT come from the germline V gene. CDR3 in amino acids: CASSQGANTGELFF. The CDR3 nucleotides are TGTGCCAGCAGTCAGGGGGCGAACACCGGGGAGCTGTTTTTT.

The rearrangement uses TRBV23-1 and TRBJ2-7; TRBD1 matches at 7 bases. TRBV23-1 is recorded as an ORF, its role being uncertain. V trimming: 3 bases; J trimming: 2 bases; junction bases outside the gene matches: 10. This CDR3 has 16 amino acids. This CDR3 is CASSHSGQATPYEQYF. The CDR3 coding sequence is TGCGCCAGCAGTCACTCCGGACAGGCTACCCCCTACGAGCAGTACTTC.

The chain combines TRBV5-6 with TRBJ1-3, with D hard to call. The V gene's germline CDR1 is SGHDT and CDR2 YYEEEE. The CDR3 runs to 15 residues. V was shortened by 5 bases and J by 7 bases, with 19 bases between the two germline ends. CDR3 nucleotide sequence: TGTGCCAGCAGTTCACGGATCGCGGTTGGGAACACCATATATTTT. Amino acids: CASSSRIAVGNTIYF. Using reference TRBV5-6 and TRBJ1-3 for the parts outside the CDR3, the full variable domain is DAGVTQSPTHLIKTRGQQVTLRCSPKSGHDTVSWYQQALGQGPQFIFQYYEEEERQRGNFPDRFSGHQFPNYSSELNVNALLLGDSALYLCASSSRIAVGNTIYFGEGSWLTVV.

The chain recombines TRBV3-1 with TRBJ2-3, with 11 bases lining up with TRBD2. The J segment lost 6 bases and the V segment lost 3 bases, leaving 5 bases of the junction unmatched. Germline assignment: CDR1 LGHDT and CDR2 YNNKEL (reference sequence). The CDR3 is 15 amino acids. The CDR3 nucleotides are TGTGCCAGCAGCCAGCTAGCGGGGGGTGGCGATACGCAGTATTTT. Translating it yields CASSQLAGGGDTQYF.

This clonotype was counted ten times or more. The chain carries TRBV4-1 and TRBJ2-3; 14 bases agree with TRBD2. The CDR3 sequence is 19 residues long. V shed 0 bases, J shed 0 bases, and the junction held 5 bases outside the gene matches. Per germline, CDR1 MGHRA and CDR2 YSYEKL. This chain's CDR3 is CASSQDPGLAGESTDTQYF. The CDR3, as DNA: TGCGCCAGCAGCCAAGATCCGGGACTAGCGGGGGAAAGCACAGATACGCAGTATTTT.

The CDR3 coding sequence is TGTGCCAGCAGCCGACGACAGGGACGAGAGACCCAGTACTTC. Translation: CASSRRQGRETQYF. The genes are TRBV6-2 or TRBV6-3 and TRBJ2-5, with TRBD1 matching over 7 bases. J was trimmed by 4 bases and V by 6 bases; bases with no gene match: 8. CDR1 and CDR2 (germline): MNHEY, SVGEGT. This CDR3 is built from 14 residues.

This clonotype turned up a few times. This chain connects TRBV5-1 to TRBJ2-1, with D unresolved. Trimming removed 2 bases from V and 2 bases from J, with 11 bases in between. Per the germline V gene, CDR1 is SGHRS and CDR2 is YFSETQ. This CDR3 is 15 amino acids long. In DNA form, the CDR3 reads TGCGCCAGCAGCTTTTCTCGGGTAGCCTACAATGAGCAGTTCTTC. Protein product: CASSFSRVAYNEQFF.